This T cell receptor (beta chain) was recovered during a study of monozygotic twins with inflammatory bowel disease. A word on this clonotype: Its specificity is not known.

Whole-study results and caveats: There was no support for any single strong signal or clonotype associated with IBD. Background noise in patient repertoires may stem from differing immunosuppressive treatments.

From 3500 ng of total RNA, each TCR library was prepared. TCRdb re-called the 5' RACE reads; one entry per CDR3 protein, DNA not given. This sample's table has 350,000 to 500,000 distinct CDR3 sequences. This CDR3 is built from 15 residues. Germline-derived CDR1 and CDR2 are MDHEN and SYDVKM. Sequencing input: blood. This sequence originates from a human donor with ulcerative colitis or Crohn's disease, or a healthy co-twin of an affected twin (not recorded which). The chain combines TRBV28 with TRBJ2-6; the D call from TCRdb, TRBD1, cannot be confirmed without DNA. This CDR3 is CASSLSGIGANVLTF.